Here is one T cell receptor (beta chain) with its context. Authors' analysis steps: Amplified reference gene primers provided the basis for estimating nucleated cell counts. Assay used: immunoSEQ multiplex PCR; TCRdb lists only in-frame clones, some missing. D and trimming come from the DNA, and the V and J calls and clone size come from that table. The sample shows 250,000 to 350,000 clones, approximately 89% of them seen only once. The junction had 8 bases not matched to a gene; V was cut back by 6 bases and J by 3 bases. This CDR3 contains 14 residues. CDR1 and CDR2 from the germline V gene are MNHEY and SMNVEV (reference sequence). This sample is drawn from a study of blood T cell repertoires in COVID-19. Cohort allocation depended upon clinical history that participants reported.

The receptor was derived from a woman aged 45-65 years who had been exposed to COVID-19. The sequenced sample consisted of PBMCs or T cells enriched from blood (not recorded which). The V gene is TRBV27, the J gene TRBJ2-7, with 7 bases matching TRBD1. In DNA form, the CDR3 reads TGTGCCAGCAGAGAGAGGGACAGATACTACGAGCAGTACTTC. Translating gives CASRERDRYYEQYF.